The text below deals with one TCR beta chain. Its antigen is as yet unknown. This entry is derived from a study of T-cell memory formation after mild COVID-19. For the study at large: Clusters were largely donor specific. Study conclusions and caveats: CD4/CD8 balance held among clones contracting day 15 to 85, and later expanders leaned CD4+.

Constant-segment-primed 5'RACE gave TCR alpha and TCR beta cDNA libraries with sample barcodes and UMIs. Using its own MiXCR run on the 5' RACE reads, TCRdb lists one record per CDR3 protein. The sample has 350,000 to 500,000 distinct CDR3 sequences, about 20% seen once. Material: PBMCs or a T cell subset sorted from them (not recorded which). The sequence came from a man between 18 and 29 years old who had mild COVID-19 (a few samples of this study predate the infection). Cell type and time point are not known.

The CDR3 loop is CASSLDGGGTYSNEQFF. The CDR3 region has the DNA TGTGCCAGCAGCTTAGACGGCGGGGGGACCTATAGCAATGAGCAGTTCTTC. The genes are TRBV7-2 and TRBJ2-1; 8 bases line up with TRBD2. V was pared by 1 base and J by 6 bases, with 11 bases of the junction left unmatched. CDR3 size: 17 residues. Germline V gene lookup returns CDR1 SGHTA and CDR2 FQGNSA.